The rows below give T cell receptor beta chains drawn from one sample of a study of T cell clones after liver transplantation. Clones were sequenced by immunoSEQ multiplex PCR, and TCRdb holds only the in-frame ones, with some missing. The table has under 130,000 clones, around 84% seen once; the top ten hold about 3%. The sample in question was CD4+ T cells from blood, obtained approximately 50 months after liver transplant. These receptors came from a human patient who received a liver transplant. Some T cells may be provided by the graft donor. The CDR3 runs from the conserved cysteine through the conserved F or W. D genes are given only for firm matches. For some rows the clone size is stated as once, few or many, or as a class when expanded; others skip it.

cdr3_aa cdr3_nt clone_size j_call d_call v_call
CASSRLVLYEQYF TGTGCCAGCAGCCGCCTCGTTTTATACGAGCAGTACTTC NA TRBJ2-7 NA TRBV11-2
CASSQLTGRSYNEQFF TGTGCCAGCAGCCAATTGACAGGCCGCTCCTACAATGAGCAGTTCTTC NA TRBJ2-1 NA TRBV7-3
CASSFSDETQYF TGTGCCAGCAGCTTCAGTGATGAGACCCAGTACTTC NA TRBJ2-5 NA TRBV5-5
CASSSPSGSYNEQFF TGTGCCAGCAGCTCGCCTAGCGGGAGCTACAATGAGCAGTTCTTC NA TRBJ2-1 TRBD2 TRBV5-4
CAINTGASYEQYF TGTGCCATCAATACAGGGGCGTCCTACGAGCAGTACTTC NA TRBJ2-7 TRBD1 TRBV10-3
CASSPEARQTQYF TGTGCCAGCAGCCCCGAGGCCCGCCAGACCCAGTACTTC NA TRBJ2-5 NA TRBV7-8
CASSHQGGVSYNEQFF TGTGCCAGCAGTCACCAGGGCGGTGTCTCCTACAATGAGCAGTTCTTC NA TRBJ2-1 NA TRBV6-4
CASSYGLAGVYEQYF TGTGCCAGCAGTTACGGACTAGCGGGGGTCTACGAGCAGTACTTC once TRBJ2-7 TRBD2 TRBV28
CASSTGFWTGELFF TGTGCCAGCAGCACAGGGTTCTGGACCGGGGAGCTGTTTTTT NA TRBJ2-2 NA TRBV11-2
CASSPGTSGDEQFF TGTGCCAGCAGCCCTGGGACTAGCGGGGATGAGCAGTTCTTC NA TRBJ2-1 TRBD2 TRBV7-3
CASSQEPPRGGTEAFF TGCGCCAGCAGCCAAGAACCACCGCGGGGGGGCACTGAAGCTTTCTTT NA TRBJ1-1 NA TRBV4-3
CASSGTSGASYEQYF TGTGCCAGCTCAGGGACTAGCGGGGCCTCCTACGAGCAGTACTTC NA TRBJ2-7 TRBD2 TRBV6-1
CASSPRGGWGNQPQHF TGTGCCAGCAGCCCGCGTGGGGGTTGGGGCAATCAGCCCCAGCATTTT few TRBJ1-5 NA TRBV5-8
CASSLGQGLYTQYF TGCGCCAGCAGCTTGGGACAGGGCCTATATACGCAGTATTTT NA TRBJ2-3 TRBD1 TRBV5-1
CASSLEGKGTEAFF TGCGCCAGCAGCTTGGAAGGGAAGGGCACTGAAGCTTTCTTT NA TRBJ1-1 NA TRBV5-1
CAWRFGAPNTEAFF TGTGCCTGGAGGTTCGGGGCACCGAACACTGAAGCTTTCTTT NA TRBJ1-1 NA TRBV30
CASSLSGEQYF TGTGCCAGCAGCCTCTCGGGCGAGCAGTACTTC NA TRBJ2-7 NA TRBV7-8
CASRRTGGNSNQPQHF TGTGCCAGCAGGAGGACAGGTGGCAATAGCAATCAGCCCCAGCATTTT NA TRBJ1-5 TRBD1 TRBV2
CSVGDSSSGELFF TGCAGCGTGGGTGATAGTTCCTCCGGGGAGCTGTTTTTT NA TRBJ2-2 NA TRBV29-1
CASSGQVSQPQHF TGTGCCAGCAGCGGACAGGTGAGTCAGCCCCAGCATTTT NA TRBJ1-5 TRBD1 TRBV28
CASRISGTSGGQSYEQYF TGTGCCAGTAGAATTTCCGGGACTAGCGGGGGGCAATCCTACGAGCAGTACTTC NA TRBJ2-7 TRBD2 TRBV19
CASTLSTGIGGYTF TGTGCCAGCACTTTATCGACAGGGATCGGTGGCTACACCTTC NA TRBJ1-2 TRBD1 TRBV2
CASSLDPAGIAYEQYF TGTGCCAGCAGCTTAGATCCAGCGGGGATAGCCTACGAGCAGTACTTC NA TRBJ2-7 TRBD2 TRBV7-2
CASETGGAERTEAFF TGTGCCAGTGAGACAGGGGGCGCCGAACGCACTGAAGCTTTCTTT once TRBJ1-1 TRBD1 TRBV19
CASSLRDTAREQYF TGTGCCAGCAGTTTACGGGACACGGCTCGGGAGCAGTACTTC NA TRBJ2-7 NA TRBV28
CASNELGLLTGNTEAFF TGTGCCAGCAACGAACTCGGCCTGCTGACAGGGAACACTGAAGCTTTCTTT NA TRBJ1-1 NA TRBV27
CASSSDRAGGTGELFF TGTGCCAGCAGCTCGGATAGAGCGGGGGGCACCGGGGAGCTGTTTTTT NA TRBJ2-2 TRBD2 TRBV7-8
CASSQDHRLGEQFF TGTGCCAGCAGCCAAGATCATAGGTTGGGTGAGCAGTTCTTC NA TRBJ2-1 NA TRBV4-2
CASSFRSAKNIQYF TGTGCCAGCAGCTTTCGATCAGCCAAAAACATTCAGTACTTC NA TRBJ2-4 NA TRBV5-6
CASSETHGNTIYF TGTGCCAGCAGTGAGACTCACGGGAACACCATATATTTT once TRBJ1-3 NA TRBV6-4
CASSESGPTHTQYF TGTGCCAGCAGTGAGTCGGGGCCAACGCATACGCAGTATTTT NA TRBJ2-3 NA TRBV25-1
CASTSGGGGNTIYF TGTGCCAGCACCTCGGGCGGGGGCGGAAACACCATATATTTT NA TRBJ1-3 NA TRBV28
CASSPNRIAEAFF TGTGCCAGCAGTCCTAACAGGATAGCTGAAGCTTTCTTT few TRBJ1-1 NA TRBV28
CASSFDSGLRAQYF TGTGCCAGCAGCTTCGATTCGGGTCTGCGGGCCCAGTACTTC NA TRBJ2-5 NA TRBV5-4
CASSLKIGRMNTEAFF TGTGCCAGCAGCTTAAAGATCGGCAGAATGAACACTGAAGCTTTCTTT NA TRBJ1-1 NA TRBV7-2
CAISVPGIHEQYF TGTGCCATCAGTGTGCCGGGAATCCACGAGCAGTACTTC NA TRBJ2-7 NA TRBV10-3
CASSRDRGYNEQFF TGCGCCAGCAGCCGCGACAGGGGCTACAATGAGCAGTTCTTC NA TRBJ2-1 TRBD1 TRBV5-1
CSVGGATEAFF TGCAGCGTCGGAGGGGCCACTGAAGCTTTCTTT NA TRBJ1-1 NA TRBV29-1
CASSSRDKTYEQYF TGTGCCAGCAGTTCCCGGGACAAAACCTACGAGCAGTACTTC NA TRBJ2-7 NA TRBV27
CASSVMGSGANVLTF TGCGCCAGCAGTGTAATGGGTTCTGGGGCCAACGTCCTGACTTTC NA TRBJ2-6 NA TRBV10-2
CASSLDSQWGYTF TGTGCCAGCAGCTTAGACAGTCAGTGGGGCTACACCTTC NA TRBJ1-2 NA TRBV7-8
CATSGQGLETQYF TGTGCCACCAGCGGACAGGGCCTAGAGACCCAGTACTTC few TRBJ2-5 TRBD1 TRBV15
CASNLAAGQPYEQYF TGTGCCAGCAACCTAGCGGCAGGGCAACCCTACGAGCAGTACTTC few TRBJ2-7 TRBD2 TRBV2
CSVPRTGGGYGYTF TGCAGCGTACCCCGGACAGGGGGCGGCTATGGCTACACCTTC NA TRBJ1-2 TRBD1 TRBV29-1
CASSRIGVMNTEAFF TGTGCCAGCAGCCGCATAGGCGTCATGAACACTGAAGCTTTCTTT NA TRBJ1-1 NA TRBV5-6
CASGRRDRNYGYTF TGTGCCAGCGGGCGCCGGGACCGTAACTATGGCTACACCTTC NA TRBJ1-2 NA TRBV6-1
CASSATSLLETQYF TGTGCCAGCAGTGCAACTAGTCTCTTGGAGACCCAGTACTTC NA TRBJ2-5 NA TRBV6-1
CASSPGGIQETQYF TGTGCCAGCAGCCCGGGGGGCATCCAAGAGACCCAGTACTTC NA TRBJ2-5 NA TRBV28
CASSVGPGQAETQYF TGTGCCAGCAGCGTAGGCCCGGGACAGGCAGAGACCCAGTACTTC NA TRBJ2-5 TRBD1 TRBV9
CASSLVGQGNTEAFF TGTGCCAGCAGCTTGGTTGGTCAAGGGAACACTGAAGCTTTCTTT NA TRBJ1-1 NA TRBV5-5
CASSLGLTGGTEAFF TGTGCCAGCAGCTTGGGACTAACAGGGGGCACTGAAGCTTTCTTT NA TRBJ1-1 TRBD1 TRBV5-5
CSVRGTGANVLTF TGCAGCGTGAGGGGGACTGGGGCCAACGTCCTGACTTTC NA TRBJ2-6 NA TRBV29-1
CASSESAVPSSYNEQFF TGTGCCAGCAGTGAAAGTGCCGTACCGAGCTCCTACAATGAGCAGTTCTTC NA TRBJ2-1 NA TRBV6-1
CSVGLAGGGEQFF TGCAGCGTGGGTCTAGCGGGGGGAGGTGAGCAGTTCTTC NA TRBJ2-1 TRBD2 TRBV29-1
CASSLVGTGGREKLFF TGTGCCAGCAGCTTAGTTGGGACAGGGGGCCGGGAAAAACTGTTTTTT NA TRBJ1-4 TRBD1 TRBV7-8
CASSADRVVSEAFF TGTGCCAGCAGCGCGGACAGGGTCGTTTCTGAAGCTTTCTTT few TRBJ1-1 TRBD1 TRBV7-6